This is a list of T cell receptor beta chains from one sample in a study of long-term antiretroviral therapy in people with HIV. Sequencing was performed with immunoSEQ multiplex PCR; in TCRdb, only in-frame clones are kept and a portion is missing. The sample has over 25,000 clones; 65% to 85% are singletons. The input for sequencing was unsorted PBMCs, taken 3 years after starting antiretroviral therapy. These receptors were obtained from a man aged 35-49 years with HIV. Both conserved end residues are part of each CDR3. The D gene is left open where the match is weak. Not every row has a clone size; where given, it reads once, few, many or a size class.

d_gene: TRBD1; abundance: NA; j_gene: TRBJ1-1; v_gene: TRBV15; CDR3aa: CATSTITGQGGMNTEAFF; CDR3nt: TGTGCCACCAGCACCATTACGGGACAGGGGGGCATGAACACTGAAGCTTTCTTT
d_gene: NA; abundance: NA; j_gene: TRBJ2-1; v_gene: TRBV6-5; CDR3aa: CASSYGPPGSEQFF; CDR3nt: TGTGCCAGCAGTTACGGGCCTCCCGGCAGTGAGCAGTTCTTC
d_gene: NA; abundance: NA; j_gene: TRBJ2-3; v_gene: TRBV6-1; CDR3aa: CASSEAGPTQYF; CDR3nt: TGTGCCAGCAGTGAAGCGGGGCCAACGCAGTATTTT
d_gene: NA; abundance: NA; j_gene: TRBJ2-7; v_gene: TRBV7-9; CDR3aa: CASSLGAYEQYF; CDR3nt: TGTGCCAGCAGCTTAGGGGCCTACGAGCAGTACTTC
d_gene: NA; abundance: NA; j_gene: TRBJ1-1; v_gene: TRBV5-1; CDR3aa: CASSFSGGEAFF; CDR3nt: TGCGCCAGCAGCTTTTCGGGGGGTGAAGCTTTCTTT
d_gene: NA; abundance: NA; j_gene: TRBJ2-6; v_gene: TRBV5-6; CDR3aa: CASSFGGANVLTF; CDR3nt: TGTGCCAGCAGCTTCGGCGGGGCCAACGTCCTGACTTTC
d_gene: NA; abundance: NA; j_gene: TRBJ1-4; v_gene: TRBV7-8; CDR3aa: CASSFLPGLNEKLFF; CDR3nt: TGTGCCAGCAGCTTTCTGCCCGGTCTTAATGAAAAACTGTTTTTT
d_gene: TRBD1; abundance: NA; j_gene: TRBJ1-2; v_gene: TRBV19; CDR3aa: CASSEGTGGYGYTF; CDR3nt: TGTGCCAGTAGTGAAGGGACAGGGGGCTATGGCTACACCTTC
d_gene: TRBD2; abundance: NA; j_gene: TRBJ2-7; v_gene: TRBV27; CDR3aa: CATRRGLAGNEQYF; CDR3nt: TGTGCCACACGGCGCGGGCTAGCGGGAAATGAGCAGTACTTC
d_gene: NA; abundance: NA; j_gene: TRBJ2-5; v_gene: TRBV5-4; CDR3aa: CASSQAVGGQETQYF; CDR3nt: TGTGCCAGCAGTCAGGCCGTGGGAGGCCAAGAGACCCAGTACTTC
d_gene: NA; abundance: NA; j_gene: TRBJ2-7; v_gene: TRBV13; CDR3aa: CASSFTPQDPTYEQYF; CDR3nt: TGTGCCAGCAGCTTTACTCCACAGGATCCCACCTACGAGCAGTACTTC
d_gene: NA; abundance: NA; j_gene: TRBJ1-2; v_gene: TRBV5-4; CDR3aa: CASSLSRDYGYTF; CDR3nt: TGTGCCAGCAGCTTATCGCGGGACTATGGCTACACCTTC
d_gene: NA; abundance: medium-sized; j_gene: TRBJ2-1; v_gene: TRBV6-6; CDR3aa: CASSPEGLGQFF; CDR3nt: TGTGCCAGCAGTCCCGAAGGGCTGGGGCAGTTCTTC
d_gene: TRBD1; abundance: NA; j_gene: TRBJ2-1; v_gene: TRBV6-4; CDR3aa: CASRSGQGFWNEQFF; CDR3nt: TGTGCCAGCAGATCGGGACAGGGCTTCTGGAATGAGCAGTTCTTC
d_gene: NA; abundance: NA; j_gene: TRBJ2-7; v_gene: TRBV6-5; CDR3aa: CASSIKPTYEQYF; CDR3nt: TGTGCCAGCAGTATCAAACCAACCTACGAGCAGTACTTC
d_gene: TRBD1; abundance: NA; j_gene: TRBJ1-5; v_gene: TRBV18; CDR3aa: CASSWDRESNQPQHF; CDR3nt: TGTGCCAGCTCCTGGGACAGGGAAAGCAATCAGCCCCAGCATTTT
d_gene: NA; abundance: NA; j_gene: TRBJ2-2; v_gene: TRBV11-3; CDR3aa: CASSPAGNTGELFF; CDR3nt: TGTGCCAGCAGTCCAGCGGGGAACACCGGGGAGCTGTTTTTT
d_gene: TRBD2; abundance: NA; j_gene: TRBJ2-7; v_gene: TRBV29-1; CDR3aa: CSVEVPGLAGRTHYEQYF; CDR3nt: TGCAGCGTTGAAGTTCCGGGACTAGCGGGAAGGACCCACTACGAGCAGTACTTC
d_gene: NA; abundance: NA; j_gene: TRBJ1-4; v_gene: TRBV4-3; CDR3aa: CASSQDGVGRREKLFF; CDR3nt: TGCGCCAGCAGCCAAGATGGAGTTGGCCGTAGGGAAAAACTGTTTTTT
d_gene: TRBD2; abundance: NA; j_gene: TRBJ2-3; v_gene: TRBV10-3; CDR3aa: CAISETSGTDTQYF; CDR3nt: TGTGCCATCAGTGAGACTAGCGGCACAGATACGCAGTATTTT
d_gene: NA; abundance: NA; j_gene: TRBJ1-5; v_gene: TRBV7-9; CDR3aa: CASSLENQPQHF; CDR3nt: TGTGCCAGCAGCTTAGAAAATCAGCCCCAGCATTTT
d_gene: NA; abundance: NA; j_gene: TRBJ2-1; v_gene: TRBV11-2; CDR3aa: CASSLGGVSEQFF; CDR3nt: TGTGCCAGCAGCTTAGGGGGGGTGAGCGAGCAGTTCTTC
d_gene: TRBD1; abundance: few; j_gene: TRBJ1-2; v_gene: TRBV5-1; CDR3aa: CASATGAYGYTF; CDR3nt: TGCGCCAGCGCCACAGGGGCCTATGGCTACACCTTC
d_gene: NA; abundance: NA; j_gene: TRBJ1-1; v_gene: TRBV25-1; CDR3aa: CASSESPVLDTEAFF; CDR3nt: TGTGCCAGCAGTGAATCCCCCGTGCTCGACACTGAAGCTTTCTTT
d_gene: NA; abundance: NA; j_gene: TRBJ2-2; v_gene: TRBV18; CDR3aa: CASSPHGSPNTGELFF; CDR3nt: TGTGCCAGCTCACCGCATGGGAGCCCGAACACCGGGGAGCTGTTTTTT
d_gene: NA; abundance: NA; j_gene: TRBJ2-3; v_gene: TRBV19; CDR3aa: CASSPRVEGTDTQYF; CDR3nt: TGTGCCAGTAGTCCGCGGGTCGAGGGCACAGATACGCAGTATTTT
d_gene: NA; abundance: NA; j_gene: TRBJ1-2; v_gene: TRBV30; CDR3aa: CAWSVDSNYGYTF; CDR3nt: TGTGCCTGGAGTGTGGACTCCAACTATGGCTACACCTTC